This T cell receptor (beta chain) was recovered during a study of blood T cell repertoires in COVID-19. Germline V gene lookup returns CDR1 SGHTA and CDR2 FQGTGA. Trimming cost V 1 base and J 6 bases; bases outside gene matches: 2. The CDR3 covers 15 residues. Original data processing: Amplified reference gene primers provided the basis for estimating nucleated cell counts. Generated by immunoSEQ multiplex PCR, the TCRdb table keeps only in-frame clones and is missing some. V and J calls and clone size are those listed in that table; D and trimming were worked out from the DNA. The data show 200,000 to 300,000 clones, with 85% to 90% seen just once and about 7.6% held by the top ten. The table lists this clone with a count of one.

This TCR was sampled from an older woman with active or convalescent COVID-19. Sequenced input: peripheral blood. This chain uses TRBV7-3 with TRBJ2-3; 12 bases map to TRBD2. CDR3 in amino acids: CASSLRGTSGDTQYF. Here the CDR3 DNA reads TGTGCCAGCAGCTTAAGGGGGACTAGCGGGGATACGCAGTATTTT.